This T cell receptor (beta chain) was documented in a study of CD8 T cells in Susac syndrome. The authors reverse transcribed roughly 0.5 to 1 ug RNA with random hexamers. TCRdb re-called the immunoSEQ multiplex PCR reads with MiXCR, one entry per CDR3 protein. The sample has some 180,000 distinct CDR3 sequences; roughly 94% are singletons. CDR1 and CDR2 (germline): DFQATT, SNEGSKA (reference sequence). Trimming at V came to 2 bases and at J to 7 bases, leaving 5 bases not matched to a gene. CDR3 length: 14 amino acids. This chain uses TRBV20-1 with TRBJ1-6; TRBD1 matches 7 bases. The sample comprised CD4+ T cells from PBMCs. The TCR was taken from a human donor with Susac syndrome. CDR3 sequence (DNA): TGCAGTGCTAGACCGGGACAGACCAATTCACCCCTCCACTTT. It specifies CSARPGQTNSPLHF.